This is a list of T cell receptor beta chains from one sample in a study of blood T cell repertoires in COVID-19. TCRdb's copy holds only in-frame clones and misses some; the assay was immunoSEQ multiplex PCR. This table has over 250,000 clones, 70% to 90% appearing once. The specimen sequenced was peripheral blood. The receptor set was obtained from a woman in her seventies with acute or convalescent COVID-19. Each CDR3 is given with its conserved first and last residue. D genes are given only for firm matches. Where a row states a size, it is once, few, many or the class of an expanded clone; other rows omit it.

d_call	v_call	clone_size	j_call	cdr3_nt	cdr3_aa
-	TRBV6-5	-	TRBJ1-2	TGTGCCAGCATTCTGGGTGGAGGCTATGGCTACACCTTC	CASILGGGYGYTF
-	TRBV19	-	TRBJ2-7	TGTGCCAGTGAGCCCGAAGTGTACGAGCAGTACTTC	CASEPEVYEQYF
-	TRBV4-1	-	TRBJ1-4	TGCGCCAGCAGCCAAGATATCAGCGCAACTAATGAAAAACTGTTTTTT	CASSQDISATNEKLFF
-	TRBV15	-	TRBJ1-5	TGTGCCACCAGCAGCGGGGGCGGGAGTTATAGCAATCAGCCCCAGCATTTT	CATSSGGGSYSNQPQHF
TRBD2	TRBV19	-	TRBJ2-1	TGTGCCAGCAAACTAGCGGGGGGTGTATTTGAGCAGTTCTTC	CASKLAGGVFEQFF
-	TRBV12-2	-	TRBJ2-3	TGTGCAAGTCGCTTAATGGGCGGGGGACCTCGAGTAGATACGCAGTATTTT	CASRLMGGGPRVDTQYF
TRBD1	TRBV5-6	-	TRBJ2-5	TGTGCCAGCAGCTGGGAACAGGGGTACCAAGAGACCCAGTACTTC	CASSWEQGYQETQYF
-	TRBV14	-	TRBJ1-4	TGTGCCAGCAGCCAACCTGGCACTAATGAAAAACTGTTTTTT	CASSQPGTNEKLFF
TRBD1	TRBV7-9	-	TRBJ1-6	TGTGCCAGCAGCGCCGGACCGGGACAGCCGGAACGATCACCCCTCCACTTT	CASSAGPGQPERSPLHF
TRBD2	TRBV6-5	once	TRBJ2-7	TGTGCCAGCAGCCCCGGGAGGAACTACGAGCAGTACTTC	CASSPGRNYEQYF
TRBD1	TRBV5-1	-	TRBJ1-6	TGCGCCAGCAGCTTGGGACAGGGCAGCTCCTATAATTCACCCCTCCACTTT	CASSLGQGSSYNSPLHF
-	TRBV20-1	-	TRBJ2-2	TGCAGTGCTAGTTTGACAGGAACCGGGGAGCTGTTTTTT	CSASLTGTGELFF
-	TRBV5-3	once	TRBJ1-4	TGTGCCAGAAGCCCACCCCCAAGACAGCCAAGGGGATCTACTAATGAAAAACTGTTTTTT	CARSPPPRQPRGSTNEKLFF
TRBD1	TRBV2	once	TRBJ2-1	TGTGCCAGCAGCGACTACGACAGGGACAATGAGCAGTTCTTC	CASSDYDRDNEQFF
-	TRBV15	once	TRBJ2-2	TGTGCCACCAGCAGAGATCTCGGGGCGAACACCGGGGAGCTGTTTTTT	CATSRDLGANTGELFF
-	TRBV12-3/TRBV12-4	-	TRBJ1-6	TGTGCCAGCAGTTTAATAGTGGATTCACCCCTCCACTTT	CASSLIVDSPLHF
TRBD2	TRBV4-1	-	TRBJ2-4	TGCGCCAGCAGCCAAGCCTCCCCTTTGCGGGAGGGCATTCAGTACTTC	CASSQASPLREGIQYF
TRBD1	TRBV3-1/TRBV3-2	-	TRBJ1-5	TGTGCCAGCAGCCGACAGGGGGATGGGATTTGGTCCCAGCATTTT	CASSRQGDGIWSQHF
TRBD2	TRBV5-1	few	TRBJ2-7	TGCGCCAGCAGCCCGGGACTAGCGGGGGGGGCCTACGAGCAGTACTTC	CASSPGLAGGAYEQYF
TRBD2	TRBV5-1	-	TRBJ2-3	TGCGCCAGCAGCTTGAAGGGTAGCGGGGGGAGTTACACAGATACGCAGTATTTT	CASSLKGSGGSYTDTQYF
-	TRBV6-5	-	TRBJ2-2	TGTGCCAGCCAGGGCGGACCCGGGGAGCTGTTTTTT	CASQGGPGELFF
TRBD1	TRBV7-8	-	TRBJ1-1	TGTGCCAGCAGTTCAGACAGGGTTGTTCGCATGAACACTGAAGCTTTCTTT	CASSSDRVVRMNTEAFF
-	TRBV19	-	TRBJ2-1	TGTGCCAGTAGTACCCGGAATGAGCAGTTCTTC	CASSTRNEQFF
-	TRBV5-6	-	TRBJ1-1	TGTGCCAGCAATCCCTTCGGTTGGTCGGCTGAAGCTTTCTTT	CASNPFGWSAEAFF
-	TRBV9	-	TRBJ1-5	TGTGCCAGCAGCGCCGACAGGATTGGTCCCCAGCATTTT	CASSADRIGPQHF
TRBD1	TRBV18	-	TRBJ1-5	TGTGCCAGCTCGTCGGACAGGGGCAATCAGCCCCAGCATTTT	CASSSDRGNQPQHF
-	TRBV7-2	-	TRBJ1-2	TGTGCCAGCAGCCCCGCGGGGGGTCGCTATGGCTACACCTTC	CASSPAGGRYGYTF
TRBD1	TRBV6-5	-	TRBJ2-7	TGTGCCAGCCGGACAGGGATGTCCTACGAGCAGTACTTC	CASRTGMSYEQYF
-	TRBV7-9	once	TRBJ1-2	TGTGCCAGCAGCCCCACGGGCGGGAGGTCTAACTATGGCTACACCTTC	CASSPTGGRSNYGYTF
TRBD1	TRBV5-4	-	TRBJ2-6	TGTGCCAGCAGGCAGGGGGAGAGCTCTGGGGCCAACGTCCTGACTTTC	CASRQGESSGANVLTF
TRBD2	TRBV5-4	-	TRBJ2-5	TGTGCCAGCAGCCCTCCAAGGGCAGCGGGGGGTCAAGAGACCCAGTACTTC	CASSPPRAAGGQETQYF
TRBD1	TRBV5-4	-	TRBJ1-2	TGTGCCAGCAGCCCCGCACCGGACAGGGGGTCCTATGGCTACACCTTC	CASSPAPDRGSYGYTF
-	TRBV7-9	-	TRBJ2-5	TGTGCCAGCAGCCCGCTGAGTCAGACCCAGTACTTC	CASSPLSQTQYF
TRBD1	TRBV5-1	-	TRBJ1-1	TGCGCCAGCAGCTTTGCCGCAGGGACAGGGGGAAACACTGAAGCTTTCTTT	CASSFAAGTGGNTEAFF
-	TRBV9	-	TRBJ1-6	TGTGCCAGCGCCCCTGGCATGGGGGGTAATTCACCCCTCCACTTT	CASAPGMGGNSPLHF
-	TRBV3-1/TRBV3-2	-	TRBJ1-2	TGTGCCAGCAGCCATAGCTCCAACTATGGCTACACCTTC	CASSHSSNYGYTF
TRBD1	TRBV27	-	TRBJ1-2	TGTGCCAGCAGTTCCCCCGGACAGGCGGACTATGGCTACACCTTC	CASSSPGQADYGYTF
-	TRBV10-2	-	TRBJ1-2	TGCGCCAGCAGACGCCAGGGTAACTATGGCTACACCTTC	CASRRQGNYGYTF
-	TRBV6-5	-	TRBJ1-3	TGTGCCAGCAGTTACAATAGGGGTAGCTCTGGAAACACCATATATTTT	CASSYNRGSSGNTIYF
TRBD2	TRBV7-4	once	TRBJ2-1	TGTGCCAGCAGCCCTGAGCGGGGGACCCACAATGAGCAGTTCTTC	CASSPERGTHNEQFF
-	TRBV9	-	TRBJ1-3	TGTGCCAGCAGCGTAGGGGGGACAAGCTCTGGAAACACCATATATTTT	CASSVGGTSSGNTIYF
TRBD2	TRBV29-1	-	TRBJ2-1	TGCAGCGTTGACGGACTAGCGGGAGGCAATGAGCAGTTCTTC	CSVDGLAGGNEQFF
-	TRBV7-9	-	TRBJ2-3	TGTGCCAGCAGCTTAGGGGCTAGCGACACAGATACGCAGTATTTT	CASSLGASDTDTQYF
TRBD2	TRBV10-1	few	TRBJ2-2	TGCGCCAGCAGTGACAAGCGGGGGGCTCCGAACACCGGGGAGCTGTTTTTT	CASSDKRGAPNTGELFF
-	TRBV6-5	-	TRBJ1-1	TGTGCCAGCAGTAAGGACTATGCCAGGGAAGCTTTCTTT	CASSKDYAREAFF
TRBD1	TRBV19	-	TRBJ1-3	TGTGCCAGTAGTGTGCTGCAGGGGGCTGGGGGAAACACCATATATTTT	CASSVLQGAGGNTIYF
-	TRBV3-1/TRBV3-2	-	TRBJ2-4	TGTGCCAGCAGCCAAGGTAGGGGTCGGAACATTCAGTACTTC	CASSQGRGRNIQYF
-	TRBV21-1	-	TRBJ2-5	TGTGCCAGCAGGCCCAAGCGGGGGACTGGGGAGACCCAGTACTTC	CASRPKRGTGETQYF
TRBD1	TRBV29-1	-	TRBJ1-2	TGCAGCGTCGTAGGGACAGGGGGCGTTGGCTACACCTTC	CSVVGTGGVGYTF
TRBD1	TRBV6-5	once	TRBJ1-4	TGTGCCGGAGGCCGCAGGGGGCCTGAAAAACTGTTTTTT	CAGGRRGPEKLFF
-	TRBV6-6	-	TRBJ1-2	TGTGCCAGCAGTGCCCGACGGAGCCACTATGGCTACACCTTC	CASSARRSHYGYTF
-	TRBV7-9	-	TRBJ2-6	TGTGCCAGCAGCGACAAGTCTGGGGCCAACGTCCTGACTTTC	CASSDKSGANVLTF
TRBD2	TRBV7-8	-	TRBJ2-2	TGTGCCAGCAGCTCTCTAGCGGGGCGGACCGGGGAGCTGTTTTTT	CASSSLAGRTGELFF
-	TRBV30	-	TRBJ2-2	TGTGCCTGGAGTGTAGGTCAGGGGACCGGGGAGCTGTTTTTT	CAWSVGQGTGELFF